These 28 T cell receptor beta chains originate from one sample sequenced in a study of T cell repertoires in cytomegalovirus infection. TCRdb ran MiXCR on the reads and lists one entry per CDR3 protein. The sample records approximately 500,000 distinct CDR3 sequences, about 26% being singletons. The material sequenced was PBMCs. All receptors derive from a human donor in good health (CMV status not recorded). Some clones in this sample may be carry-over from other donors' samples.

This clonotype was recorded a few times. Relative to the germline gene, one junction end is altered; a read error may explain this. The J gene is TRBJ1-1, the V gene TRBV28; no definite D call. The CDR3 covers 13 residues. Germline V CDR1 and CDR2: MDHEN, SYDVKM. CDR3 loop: CASTLGRNTEAFF. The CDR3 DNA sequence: TGTGCCAGCACTTTAGGTCGGAACACTGAAGCTTTCTTT.

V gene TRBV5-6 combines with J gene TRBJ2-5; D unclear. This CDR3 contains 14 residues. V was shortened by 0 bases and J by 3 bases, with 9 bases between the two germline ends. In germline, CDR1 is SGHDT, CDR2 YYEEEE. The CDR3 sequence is CASSLVGQEETQYF. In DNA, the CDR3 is TGTGCCAGCAGCTTGGTCGGGCAAGAAGAGACCCAGTACTTC.

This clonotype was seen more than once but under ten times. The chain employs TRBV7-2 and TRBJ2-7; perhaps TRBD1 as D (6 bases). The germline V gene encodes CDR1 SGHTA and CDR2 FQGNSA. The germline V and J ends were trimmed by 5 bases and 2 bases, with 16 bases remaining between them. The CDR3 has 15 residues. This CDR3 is CASSPVGWDTYEQYF. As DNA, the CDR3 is TGTGCCAGCAGCCCCGTAGGGTGGGACACCTACGAGCAGTACTTC.

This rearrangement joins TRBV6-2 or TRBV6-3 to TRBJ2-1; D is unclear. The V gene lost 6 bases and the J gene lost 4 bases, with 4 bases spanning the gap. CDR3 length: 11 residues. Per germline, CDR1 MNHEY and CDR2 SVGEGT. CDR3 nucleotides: TGTGCCAGCAGGAGTTACAATGAGCAGTTCTTC. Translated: CASRSYNEQFF.

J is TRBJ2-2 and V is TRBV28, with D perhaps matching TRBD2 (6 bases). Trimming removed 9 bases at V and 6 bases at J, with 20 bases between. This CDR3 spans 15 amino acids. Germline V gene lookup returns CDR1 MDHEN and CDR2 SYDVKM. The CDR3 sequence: CASLGRTPRAGELFF. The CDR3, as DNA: TGTGCCAGTCTCGGGAGAACCCCTAGGGCCGGGGAGCTGTTTTTT.

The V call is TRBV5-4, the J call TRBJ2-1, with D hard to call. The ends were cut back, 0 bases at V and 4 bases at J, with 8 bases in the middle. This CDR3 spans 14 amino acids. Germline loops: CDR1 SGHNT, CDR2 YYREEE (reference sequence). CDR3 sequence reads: CASSLDSQYNEQFF. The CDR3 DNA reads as TGTGCCAGCAGCTTGGACAGTCAATACAATGAGCAGTTCTTC.

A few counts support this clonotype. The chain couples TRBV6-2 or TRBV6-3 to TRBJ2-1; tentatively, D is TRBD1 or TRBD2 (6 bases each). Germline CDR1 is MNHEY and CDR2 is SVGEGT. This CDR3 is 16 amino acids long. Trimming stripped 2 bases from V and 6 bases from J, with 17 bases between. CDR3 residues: CASSYGGLGGSNEQFF. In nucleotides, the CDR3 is TGTGCCAGCAGTTACGGGGGGCTAGGAGGGTCCAATGAGCAGTTCTTC.

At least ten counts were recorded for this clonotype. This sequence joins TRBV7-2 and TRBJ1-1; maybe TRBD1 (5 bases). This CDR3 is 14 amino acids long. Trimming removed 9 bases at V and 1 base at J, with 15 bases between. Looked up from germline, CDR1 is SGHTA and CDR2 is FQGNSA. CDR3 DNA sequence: TGTGCCAGTTCCCGGGGCACCTGGAACACTGAAGCTTTCTTT. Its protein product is CASSRGTWNTEAFF.

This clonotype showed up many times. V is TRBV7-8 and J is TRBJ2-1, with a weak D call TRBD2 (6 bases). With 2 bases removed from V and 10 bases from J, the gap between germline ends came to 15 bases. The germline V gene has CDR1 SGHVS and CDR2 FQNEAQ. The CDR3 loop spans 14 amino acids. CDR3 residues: CASSLTSYLPEQFF. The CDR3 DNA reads TGTGCCAGCAGCTTAACTAGCTACTTACCCGAGCAGTTCTTC.

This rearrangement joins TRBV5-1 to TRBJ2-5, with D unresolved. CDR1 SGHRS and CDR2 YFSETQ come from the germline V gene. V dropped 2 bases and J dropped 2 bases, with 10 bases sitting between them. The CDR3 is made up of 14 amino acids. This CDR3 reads CASSFNGPQETQYF. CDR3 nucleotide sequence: TGCGCCAGCAGCTTCAACGGACCTCAAGAGACCCAGTACTTC. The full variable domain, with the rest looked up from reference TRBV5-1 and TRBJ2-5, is KAGVTQTPRYLIKTRGQQVTLSCSPISGHRSVSWYQQTPGQGLQFLFEYFSETQRNKGNFPGRFSGRQFSNSRSEMNVSTLELGDSALYLCASSFNGPQETQYFGPGTRLLVL.

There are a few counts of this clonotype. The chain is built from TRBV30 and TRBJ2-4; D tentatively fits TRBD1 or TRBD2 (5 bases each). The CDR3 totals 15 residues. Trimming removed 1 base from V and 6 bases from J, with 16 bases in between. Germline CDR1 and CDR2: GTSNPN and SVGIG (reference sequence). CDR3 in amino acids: CAWSEWRTLGNIQYF. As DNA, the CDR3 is TGTGCCTGGAGTGAATGGAGGACACTAGGAAACATTCAGTACTTC.

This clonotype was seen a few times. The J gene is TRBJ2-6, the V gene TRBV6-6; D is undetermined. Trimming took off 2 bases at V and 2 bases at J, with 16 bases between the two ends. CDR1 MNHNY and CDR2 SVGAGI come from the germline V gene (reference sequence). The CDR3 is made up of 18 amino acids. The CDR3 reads CASSYGLADRAGANVLTF. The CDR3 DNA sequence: TGTGCCAGCAGTTACGGTTTGGCAGACCGGGCTGGGGCCAACGTCCTGACTTTC.

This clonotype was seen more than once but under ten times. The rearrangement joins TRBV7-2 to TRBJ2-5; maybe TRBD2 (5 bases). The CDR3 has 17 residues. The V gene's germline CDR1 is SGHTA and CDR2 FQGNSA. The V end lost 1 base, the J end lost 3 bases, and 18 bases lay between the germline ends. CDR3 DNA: TGTGCCAGCAGCTTAGGTCTGGCCGGAGGAGGTGAAGAGACCCAGTACTTC. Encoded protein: CASSLGLAGGGEETQYF.

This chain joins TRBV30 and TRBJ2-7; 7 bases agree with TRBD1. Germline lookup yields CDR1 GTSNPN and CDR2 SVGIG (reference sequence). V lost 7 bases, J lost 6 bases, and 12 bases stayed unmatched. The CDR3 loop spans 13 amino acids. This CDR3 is CASQRDSWGEQYF. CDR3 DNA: TGTGCCTCCCAACGGGACAGTTGGGGCGAGCAGTACTTC.

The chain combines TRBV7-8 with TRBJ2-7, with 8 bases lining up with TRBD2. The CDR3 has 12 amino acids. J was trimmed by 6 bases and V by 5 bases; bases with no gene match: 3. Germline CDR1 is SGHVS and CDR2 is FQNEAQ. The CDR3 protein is CASSRRGGEQYV. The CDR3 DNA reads TGTGCCAGCAGCCGCCGGGGGGGCGAGCAGTACGTC.

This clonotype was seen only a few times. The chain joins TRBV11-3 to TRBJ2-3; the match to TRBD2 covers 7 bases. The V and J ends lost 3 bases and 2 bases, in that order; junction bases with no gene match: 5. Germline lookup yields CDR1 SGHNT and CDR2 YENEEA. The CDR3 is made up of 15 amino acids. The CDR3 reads CASSLGDYYTDTQYF. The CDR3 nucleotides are TGTGCCAGCAGCTTGGGGGACTACTACACAGATACGCAGTATTTT.

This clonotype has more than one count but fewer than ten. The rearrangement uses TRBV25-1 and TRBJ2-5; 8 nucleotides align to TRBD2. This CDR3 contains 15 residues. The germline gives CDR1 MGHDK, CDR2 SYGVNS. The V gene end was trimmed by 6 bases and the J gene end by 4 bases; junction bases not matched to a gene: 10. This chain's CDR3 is CASRLAGSQGETQYF. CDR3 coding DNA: TGTGCCAGCAGATTAGCGGGATCCCAGGGAGAGACCCAGTACTTC.

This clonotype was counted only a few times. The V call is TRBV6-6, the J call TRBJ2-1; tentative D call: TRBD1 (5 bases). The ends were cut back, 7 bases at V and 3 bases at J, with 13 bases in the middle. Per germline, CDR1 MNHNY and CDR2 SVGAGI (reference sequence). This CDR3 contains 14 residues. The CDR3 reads CASTKGPGYNEQFF. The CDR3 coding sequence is TGTGCCAGCACTAAGGGGCCGGGCTACAATGAGCAGTTCTTC.

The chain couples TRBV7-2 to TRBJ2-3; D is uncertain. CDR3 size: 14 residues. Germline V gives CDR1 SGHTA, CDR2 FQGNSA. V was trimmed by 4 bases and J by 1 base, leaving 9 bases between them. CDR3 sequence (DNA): TGTGCCAGCAGCTCCCCGATGGGCACAGATACGCAGTATTTT. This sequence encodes CASSSPMGTDTQYF.

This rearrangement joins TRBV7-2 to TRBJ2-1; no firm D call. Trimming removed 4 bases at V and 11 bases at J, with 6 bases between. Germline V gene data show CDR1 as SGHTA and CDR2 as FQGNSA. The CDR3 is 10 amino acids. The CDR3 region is CASSSEKQFF. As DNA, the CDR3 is TGTGCCAGCAGCTCGGAAAAGCAGTTCTTC.

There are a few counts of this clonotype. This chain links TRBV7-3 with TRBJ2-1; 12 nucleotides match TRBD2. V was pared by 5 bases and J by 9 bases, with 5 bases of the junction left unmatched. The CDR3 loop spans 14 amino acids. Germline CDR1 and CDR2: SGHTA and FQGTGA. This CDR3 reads CASSPSGRAGEQFF. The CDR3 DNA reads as TGTGCCAGCAGCCCTAGCGGGAGGGCGGGTGAGCAGTTCTTC. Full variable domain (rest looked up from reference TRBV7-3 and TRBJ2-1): GAGVSQTPSNKVTEKGKYVELRCDPISGHTALYWYRQSLGQGPEFLIYFQGTGAADDSGLPNDRFFAVRPEGSVSTLKIQRTERGDSAVYLCASSPSGRAGEQFFGPGTRLTVL.

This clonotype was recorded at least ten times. The CDR3 region has the DNA TGTGCCAGCAGTGAAGGTAGTTACAATCAGCCCCAGCATTTT. This translates into CASSEGSYNQPQHF. V usage is TRBV2 and J usage is TRBJ1-5, with D uncertain. V lost 1 base and J 3 bases, leaving 7 bases between the germline ends. Per the germline V gene, CDR1 is SNHLY and CDR2 is FYNNEI. The CDR3 covers 14 residues.

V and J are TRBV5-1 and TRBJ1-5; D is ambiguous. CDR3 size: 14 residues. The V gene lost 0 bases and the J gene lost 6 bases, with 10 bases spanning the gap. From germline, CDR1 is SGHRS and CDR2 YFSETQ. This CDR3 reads CASSLEGFPQPQHF. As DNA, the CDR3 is TGCGCCAGCAGCTTGGAAGGGTTCCCTCAGCCCCAGCATTTT. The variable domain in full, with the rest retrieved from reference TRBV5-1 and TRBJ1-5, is KAGVTQTPRYLIKTRGQQVTLSCSPISGHRSVSWYQQTPGQGLQFLFEYFSETQRNKGNFPGRFSGRQFSNSRSEMNVSTLELGDSALYLCASSLEGFPQPQHFGDGTRLSIL.

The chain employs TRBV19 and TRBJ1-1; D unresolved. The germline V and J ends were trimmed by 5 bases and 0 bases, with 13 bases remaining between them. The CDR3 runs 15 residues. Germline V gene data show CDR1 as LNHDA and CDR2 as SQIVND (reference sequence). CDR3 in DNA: TGTGCCAGTAGTCGGGGATCTCCAGTGAACACTGAAGCTTTCTTT. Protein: CASSRGSPVNTEAFF. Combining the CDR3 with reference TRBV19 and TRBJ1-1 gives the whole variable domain DGGITQSPKYLFRKEGQNVTLSCEQNLNHDAMYWYRQDPGQGLRLIYYSQIVNDFQKGDIAEGYSVSREKKESFPLTVTSAQKNPTAFYLCASSRGSPVNTEAFFGQGTRLTVV.

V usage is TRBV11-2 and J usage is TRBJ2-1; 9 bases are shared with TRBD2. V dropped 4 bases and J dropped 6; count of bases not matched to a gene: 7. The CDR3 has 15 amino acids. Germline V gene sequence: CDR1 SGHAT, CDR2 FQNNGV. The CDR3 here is CASSSGTSYANEQFF. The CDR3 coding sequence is TGTGCCAGCAGCTCCGGGACTAGCTATGCCAATGAGCAGTTCTTC.

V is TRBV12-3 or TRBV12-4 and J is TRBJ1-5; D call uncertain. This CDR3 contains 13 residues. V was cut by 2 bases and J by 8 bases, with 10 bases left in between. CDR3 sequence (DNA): TGTGCCAGCAGTTTACGGGAAAACGAGCCCCAGCATTTT. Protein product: CASSLRENEPQHF.

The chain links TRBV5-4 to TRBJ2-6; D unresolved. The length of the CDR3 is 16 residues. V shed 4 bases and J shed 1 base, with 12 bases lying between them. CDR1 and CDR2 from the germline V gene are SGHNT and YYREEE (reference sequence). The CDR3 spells CASSPNGRSGANVLTF. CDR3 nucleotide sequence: TGTGCCAGCAGCCCGAACGGTCGATCTGGGGCCAACGTCCTGACTTTC.

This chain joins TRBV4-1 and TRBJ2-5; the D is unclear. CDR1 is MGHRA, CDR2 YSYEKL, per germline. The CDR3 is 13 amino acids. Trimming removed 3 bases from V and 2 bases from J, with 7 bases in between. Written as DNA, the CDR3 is TGCGCCAGCAGCCACGGAACACAAGAGACCCAGTACTTC. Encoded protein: CASSHGTQETQYF.